This T cell receptor (beta chain) was sequenced for a study of T cell responses to AZD1222 COVID-19 vaccine. Some clones are missing from TCRdb's copy, which holds only in-frame ones; the method was immunoSEQ multiplex PCR. Of around 100,000 clones detected, roughly nine tenths appear once; the ten largest clones hold over 2%. Timing groups of about 4 and about 12 weeks for second doses were pooled. Study-level results: It was only after the peak T cell response that any repertoires were sampled.

This clone was seen once. Its antigen remains unidentified. The sequence derives from an adult who received the AZD1222 COVID-19 vaccine. The specimen comprised peripheral blood, sampled 28 days after the second AZD1222 dose.

CDR3 in DNA: TGTGCCAGCAGTTTAACGGGAGGGCCTTACAATGAGCAGTTCTTC. Protein product: CASSLTGGPYNEQFF. The gene calls are TRBV27 and TRBJ2-1; 8 bases align to TRBD2. The CDR3 runs to 15 residues. V lost 2 bases to trimming and J lost 4 bases; unmatched junction nucleotides: 4. Germline V gives CDR1 MNHEY, CDR2 SMNVEV (reference sequence).